This record covers a single T cell receptor beta chain. No antigen is known for it. The sample originates from a study of vaccination and CD4 T cells after COVID-19. Study context: Six men and four women formed the convalescents, two being Hispanic. The interval from dose two to post-vaccine sampling had a median of approximately 73 days, and it ranged from 14 to 241.

V gave up 1 base and J gave up 8 bases; unmatched junction bases: 12. The CDR3 runs 16 residues. The Oncomine TCR Beta short-read assay sequenced DNA from cultured CD4+ T cells. One entry per CDR3 protein, called by TCRdb with MiXCR from the PCR reads. The data hold roughly 6,800 distinct CDR3 sequences, with around three quarters observed a single time. Treatment denoted: roughly 10-day PBMC culture with coronavirus spike peptide pools or control peptides (ViraFEST assay). Samples of CD4+ T cells were obtained from the unexposed donor before the COVID-19 pandemic (2011-2018). Alongside around 9.7 IU/ml IL-2 and 9 to 10 ug/ml peptide pools, PBMCs were cultured at approximately 2 million per well.

The sequencing sample was made of CD4+ T cells from blood, cultured in vitro. This chain uses TRBV12-3 or TRBV12-4 with TRBJ1-2, with 8 bases identical to TRBD1. This sequence originates from a human donor in good health. The CDR3 sequence is CASSLETGEPRLGYTF. CDR3 in DNA: TGTGCCAGCAGTTTAGAGACAGGGGAACCCCGCCTGGGCTACACCTTC.